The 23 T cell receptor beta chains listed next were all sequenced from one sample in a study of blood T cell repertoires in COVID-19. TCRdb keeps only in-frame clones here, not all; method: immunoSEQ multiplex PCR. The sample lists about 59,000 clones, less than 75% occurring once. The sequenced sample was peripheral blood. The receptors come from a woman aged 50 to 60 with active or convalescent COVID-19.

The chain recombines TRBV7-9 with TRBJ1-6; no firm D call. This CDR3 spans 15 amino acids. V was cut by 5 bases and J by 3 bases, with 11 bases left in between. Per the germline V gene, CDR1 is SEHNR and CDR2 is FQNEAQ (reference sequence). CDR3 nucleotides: TGTGCCAGCAGCCGAAGAGGGAACTATAATTCACCCCTCCACTTT. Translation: CASSRRGNYNSPLHF.

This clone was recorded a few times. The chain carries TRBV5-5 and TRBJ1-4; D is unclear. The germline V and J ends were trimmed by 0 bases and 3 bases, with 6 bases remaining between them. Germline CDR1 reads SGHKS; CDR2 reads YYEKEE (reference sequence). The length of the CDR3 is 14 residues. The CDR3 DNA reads TGTGCCAGCAGCTTGGTGGGCCCTAATGAAAAACTGTTTTTT. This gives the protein CASSLVGPNEKLFF.

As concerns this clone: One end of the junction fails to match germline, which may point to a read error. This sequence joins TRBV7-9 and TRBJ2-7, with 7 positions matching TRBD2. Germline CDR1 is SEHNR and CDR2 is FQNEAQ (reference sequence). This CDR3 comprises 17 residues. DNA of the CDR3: TGTGCCAGCAGCTTAGCCCCGGGAGGCCCGCTCTCCCACGAGCAGTACTTC. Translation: CASSLAPGGPLSHEQYF.

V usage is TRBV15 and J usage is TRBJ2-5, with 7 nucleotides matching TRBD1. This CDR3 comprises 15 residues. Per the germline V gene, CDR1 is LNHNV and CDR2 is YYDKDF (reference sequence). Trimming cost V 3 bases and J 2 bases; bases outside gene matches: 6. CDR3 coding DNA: TGTGCCACCAGCAGGCTGACAGGGATACAAGAGACCCAGTACTTC. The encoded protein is CATSRLTGIQETQYF. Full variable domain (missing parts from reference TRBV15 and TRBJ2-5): DAMVIQNPRYQVTQFGKPVTLSCSQTLNHNVMYWYQQKSSQAPKLLFHYYDKDFNNEADTPDNFQSRRPNTSFCFLDIRSPGLGDTAMYLCATSRLTGIQETQYFGPGTRLLVL.

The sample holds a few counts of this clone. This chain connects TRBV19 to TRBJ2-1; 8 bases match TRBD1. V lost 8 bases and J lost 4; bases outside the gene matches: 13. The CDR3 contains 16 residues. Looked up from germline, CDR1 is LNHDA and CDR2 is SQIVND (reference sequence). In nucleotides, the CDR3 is TGTGCCAGTCACTCCAGAGGGACAGGACTTTACAATGAGCAGTTCTTC. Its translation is CASHSRGTGLYNEQFF.

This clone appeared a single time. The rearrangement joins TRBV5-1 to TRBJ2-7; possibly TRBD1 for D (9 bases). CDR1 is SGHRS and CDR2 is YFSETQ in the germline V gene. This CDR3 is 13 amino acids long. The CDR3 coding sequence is TGCGCTAGCGGGGACAGGGCGGTCTACGAGCAGTACTTC. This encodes CASGDRAVYEQYF.

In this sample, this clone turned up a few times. The CDR3 DNA is TGCGCCAGCAGCCTTCACGGGACTAGCGCAGACGAGCAGTACTTC. Protein sequence: CASSLHGTSADEQYF. The rearrangement uses TRBV4-1 and TRBJ2-7; 10 bases align to TRBD2. The length of the CDR3 is 15 residues. Germline-derived CDR1 and CDR2 are MGHRA and YSYEKL. Germline trimming cut 4 bases from V and 5 bases from J; bases unmatched to any gene: 8.

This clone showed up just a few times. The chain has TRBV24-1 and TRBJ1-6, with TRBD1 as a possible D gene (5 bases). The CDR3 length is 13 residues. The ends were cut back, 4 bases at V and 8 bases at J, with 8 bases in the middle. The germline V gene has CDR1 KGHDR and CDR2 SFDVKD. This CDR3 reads CATSEGAYSPLHF. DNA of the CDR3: TGTGCCACCAGTGAAGGGGCCTATTCACCCCTCCACTTT.

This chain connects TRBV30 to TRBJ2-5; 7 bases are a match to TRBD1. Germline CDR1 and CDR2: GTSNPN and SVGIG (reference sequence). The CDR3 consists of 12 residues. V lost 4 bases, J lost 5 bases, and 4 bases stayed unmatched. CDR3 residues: CAWKGAPETQYF. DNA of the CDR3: TGTGCCTGGAAGGGGGCGCCGGAGACCCAGTACTTC. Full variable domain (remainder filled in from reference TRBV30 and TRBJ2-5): SQTIHQWPATLVQPVGSPLSLECTVEGTSNPNLYWYRQAAGRGLQLLFYSVGIGQISSEVPQNLSASRPQDRQFILSSKKLLLSDSGFYLCAWKGAPETQYFGPGTRLLVL.

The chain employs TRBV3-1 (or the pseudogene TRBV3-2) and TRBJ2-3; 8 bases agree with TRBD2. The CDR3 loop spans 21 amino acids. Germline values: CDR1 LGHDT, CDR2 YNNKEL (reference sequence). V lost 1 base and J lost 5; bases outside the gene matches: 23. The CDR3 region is CASSQVPPWVLTAGEKDTQYF. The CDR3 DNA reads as TGTGCCAGCAGCCAAGTGCCCCCCTGGGTCCTGACAGCGGGAGAAAAAGATACGCAGTATTTT.

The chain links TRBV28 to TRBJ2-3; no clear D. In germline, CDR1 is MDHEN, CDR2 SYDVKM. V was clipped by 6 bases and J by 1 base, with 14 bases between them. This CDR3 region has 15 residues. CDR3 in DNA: TGTGCCAGCAGCTCAGGTTCTCTTGGCACAGATACGCAGTATTTT. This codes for CASSSGSLGTDTQYF.

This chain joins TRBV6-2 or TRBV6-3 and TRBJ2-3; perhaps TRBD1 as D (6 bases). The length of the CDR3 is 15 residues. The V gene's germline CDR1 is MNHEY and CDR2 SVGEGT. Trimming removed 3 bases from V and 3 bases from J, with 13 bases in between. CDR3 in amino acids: CASSYGGTRTDTQYF. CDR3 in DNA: TGTGCCAGCAGTTATGGGGGCACCAGGACAGATACGCAGTATTTT.

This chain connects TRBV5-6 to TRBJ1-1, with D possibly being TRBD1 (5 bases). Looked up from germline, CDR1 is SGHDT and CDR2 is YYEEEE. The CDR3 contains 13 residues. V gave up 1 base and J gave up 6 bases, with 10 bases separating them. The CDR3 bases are TGTGCCAGCAGCTTGTCGGGACTCCCTGAAGCTTTCTTT. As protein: CASSLSGLPEAFF.

The CDR3 spells CASSPQGARTEAFF. CDR3 nucleotide sequence: TGTGCCAGCAGCCCACAGGGGGCCAGGACTGAAGCTTTCTTT. The rearrangement joins TRBV6-1 to TRBJ1-1; TRBD1 aligns across 9 bases. The CDR3 length is 14 residues. V shed 6 bases and J 5 bases; nucleotides not matched to a gene: 7. Germline V lookup: CDR1 MNHNS, CDR2 SASEGT.

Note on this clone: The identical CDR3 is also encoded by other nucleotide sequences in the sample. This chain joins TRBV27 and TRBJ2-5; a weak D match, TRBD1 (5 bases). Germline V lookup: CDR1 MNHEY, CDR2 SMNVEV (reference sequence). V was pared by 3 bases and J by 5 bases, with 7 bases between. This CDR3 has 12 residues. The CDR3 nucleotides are TGTGCCAGCAGTTTCCCAGGGGAGACCCAGTACTTC. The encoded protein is CASSFPGETQYF.

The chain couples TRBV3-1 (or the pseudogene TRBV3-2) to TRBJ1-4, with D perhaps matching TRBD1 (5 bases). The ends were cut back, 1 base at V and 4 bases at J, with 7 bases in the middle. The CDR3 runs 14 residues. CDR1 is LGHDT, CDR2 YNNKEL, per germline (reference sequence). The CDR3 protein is CASSQAGYNEKLFF. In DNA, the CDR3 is TGTGCCAGCAGCCAAGCAGGGTATAATGAAAAACTGTTTTTT.

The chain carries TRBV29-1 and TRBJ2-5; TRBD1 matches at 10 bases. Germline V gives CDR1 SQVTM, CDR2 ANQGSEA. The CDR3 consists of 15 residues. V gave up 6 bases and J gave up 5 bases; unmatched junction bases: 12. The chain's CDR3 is CSVQRQGADWETQYF. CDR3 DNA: TGCAGCGTGCAACGACAGGGGGCGGATTGGGAGACCCAGTACTTC.

CDR3: CASSRLLPQTGNDGYTF. The CDR3 region has the DNA TGTGCCAGCAGCCGGTTACTACCCCAGACAGGGAATGATGGCTACACCTTC. The rearrangement links TRBV5-4 to TRBJ1-2; 7 bases are shared with TRBD1. CDR3 length: 17 amino acids. V was clipped by 4 bases and J by 6 bases; unmatched bases: 18. Germline V gene data show CDR1 as SGHNT and CDR2 as YYREEE (reference sequence).

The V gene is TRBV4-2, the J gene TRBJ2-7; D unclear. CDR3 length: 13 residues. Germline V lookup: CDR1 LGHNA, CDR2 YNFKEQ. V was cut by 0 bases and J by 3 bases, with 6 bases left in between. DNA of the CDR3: TGTGCCAGCAGCCAAGACCGGTACTACGAGCAGTACTTC. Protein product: CASSQDRYYEQYF.

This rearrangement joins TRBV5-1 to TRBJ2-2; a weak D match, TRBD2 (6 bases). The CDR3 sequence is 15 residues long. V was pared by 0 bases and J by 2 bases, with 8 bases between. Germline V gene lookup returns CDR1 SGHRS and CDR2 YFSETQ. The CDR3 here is CASSLGSGNTGELFF. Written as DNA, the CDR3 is TGCGCCAGCAGCTTGGGTAGCGGCAACACCGGGGAGCTGTTTTTT.

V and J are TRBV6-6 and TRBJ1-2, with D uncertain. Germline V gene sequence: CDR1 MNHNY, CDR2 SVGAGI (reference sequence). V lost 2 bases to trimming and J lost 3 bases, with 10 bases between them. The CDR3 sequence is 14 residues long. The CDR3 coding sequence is TGTGCCAGCAGTTACCCATCGCGCGACTATGGCTACACCTTC. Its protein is CASSYPSRDYGYTF.

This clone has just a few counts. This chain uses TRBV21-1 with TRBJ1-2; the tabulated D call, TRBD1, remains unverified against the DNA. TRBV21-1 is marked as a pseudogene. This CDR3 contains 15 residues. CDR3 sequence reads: CASSKGHRGVGGYTF. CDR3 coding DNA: TGTGCCAGCAGCAAAGGACACAGGGGAGTTGGAGGCTACACCTTC.

CDR3 nucleotide sequence: TGTGCCAGCAGCTTTCCAGGGGACGAGCAGTTCTTC. Encoded protein: CASSFPGDEQFF. The chain joins TRBV7-6 to TRBJ2-1; D might be TRBD1 (6 bases). Trimming removed 3 bases at V and 10 bases at J, with 10 bases between. The CDR3 is 12 amino acids. Germline CDR1 reads SGHVS; CDR2 reads FNYEAQ.